The TCR beta chain described here comes from a study of cytomegalovirus exposure and HLA in healthy donors. Study summary: Unique TCR beta sequences numbering 120 million or so came from some 200 million T cells in an earlier analysis.

The study's findings and limits: Sequence variants that were highly shared formed a cluster that was likely a sequencing artifact.

With 60 Vbeta and 13 Jbeta primers, the PCR was carried out. Clones were sequenced by immunoSEQ multiplex PCR, and TCRdb holds only the in-frame ones, with some missing. The data show 170,000 or so clones, roughly 80% seen once. Remarks on this clone: Its target is not known.

Sequencing input: PBMCs. The sequence came from a woman aged 25 to 39 in good health and CMV-seronegative.

The CDR3 nucleotides are TGTGCCAGCAGCCGACGGGACAATGAGCAGTTCTTC. Amino acid sequence: CASSRRDNEQFF. The J gene is TRBJ2-1, the V gene TRBV11-1; the D is unclear. Trimming pared 5 bases from V and 5 bases from J, leaving 7 bases between. The germline gives CDR1 SGHAT, CDR2 FQDESV (reference sequence). The CDR3 has 12 amino acids. The whole variable domain, remainder taken from reference TRBV11-1 and TRBJ2-1, is EAEVAQSPRYKITEKSQAVAFWCDPISGHATLYWYRQILGQGPELLVQFQDESVVDDSQLPKDRFSAERLKGVDSTLKIQPAELGDSAMYLCASSRRDNEQFFGPGTRLTVL.